Below are 29 T cell receptor beta chains sequenced from a single sample in a study of T-cell reconstitution after alpha-beta-depleted transplantation in children. For TCRbeta, the library was prepared with unique molecular identifiers. TCRdb re-called the PCR reads with MiXCR, one entry per CDR3 protein. The sample comprises approximately 200,000 distinct CDR3 sequences, about 6% of which are singletons, and under 5% rests with the top ten. The sequencing used PBMCs, collected before TCRalphabeta/CD19-depleted stem cell transplant. The receptors were sampled from a girl less than two years old with combined immunodeficiency, due to receive a stem cell transplant.

This clonotype was observed many times. The chain is built from TRBV20-1 and TRBJ2-3, with D maybe TRBD2 (6 bases). Germline V gives CDR1 DFQATT, CDR2 SNEGSKA (reference sequence). V dropped 1 base and J dropped 4 bases, with 9 bases sitting between them. The CDR3 runs 13 residues. The CDR3: CSARAAGSDTQYF. CDR3 in DNA: TGCAGTGCTAGAGCCGCGGGATCAGATACGCAGTATTTT.

This clonotype was observed many times. V is TRBV4-1 and J is TRBJ2-5, with a tentative D call TRBD1 (5 bases). V was cut by 0 bases and J by 1 base, with 12 bases left in between. This CDR3 has 16 amino acids. Germline CDR1 reads MGHRA; CDR2 reads YSYEKL. The CDR3 reads CASSQDTLTAQETQYF. The CDR3 DNA reads as TGCGCCAGCAGCCAAGATACGTTGACAGCCCAAGAGACCCAGTACTTC.

This clonotype was seen many times. This chain joins TRBV5-1 and TRBJ2-1; maybe TRBD1 (6 bases). The CDR3 sequence is 17 residues long. The V gene lost 3 bases and the J gene lost 3 bases, with 19 bases spanning the gap. Germline CDR1 SGHRS, CDR2 YFSETQ. The CDR3 loop is CASSYPDTGLNYNEQFF. The CDR3 bases are TGCGCCAGCAGCTACCCTGATACAGGGTTGAACTACAATGAGCAGTTCTTC.

The table lists this clonotype with many counts. J is TRBJ2-1 and V is TRBV9, with D possibly being TRBD1 or TRBD2 (5 bases each). The germline V and J ends were trimmed by 4 bases and 4 bases, with 18 bases remaining between them. Germline V gene lookup returns CDR1 SGDLS and CDR2 YYNGEE. The CDR3 length is 16 residues. The CDR3 nucleotides are TGTGCCAGCAGCCCAAGCTACCGGGACGTATACAATGAGCAGTTCTTC. Translating it yields CASSPSYRDVYNEQFF.

This clonotype was seen many times. The chain combines TRBV7-6 with TRBJ2-2, with TRBD2 as a possible D gene (6 bases). CDR1 is SGHVS, CDR2 FNYEAQ, per germline. Trimming removed 1 base at V and 2 bases at J, with 17 bases between. The CDR3 has 18 amino acids. In nucleotides, the CDR3 is TGTGCCAGCAGCTTAGACTCTTACGGGACTTCTAACACCGGGGAGCTGTTTTTT. As protein: CASSLDSYGTSNTGELFF. The whole variable domain, remainder taken from reference TRBV7-6 and TRBJ2-2, is GAGVSQSPRYKVTKRGQDVALRCDPISGHVSLYWYRQALGQGPEFLTYFNYEAQQDKSGLPNDRFSAERPEGSISTLTIQRTEQRDSAMYRCASSLDSYGTSNTGELFFGEGSRLTVL.

Ten or more counts support this clonotype. V is TRBV29-1 and J is TRBJ2-7, with TRBD2 matching over 7 bases. The CDR3 runs 14 residues. V trimming: 3 bases; J trimming: 3 bases; junction bases outside the gene matches: 8. Germline V CDR1 and CDR2: SQVTM, ANQGSEA. CDR3 bases: TGCAGCGTTGACTTGGCCGCGGGAGACTACGAGCAGTACTTC. Translated, it gives CSVDLAAGDYEQYF.

This clonotype showed up many times. The chain carries TRBV12-3 or TRBV12-4 and TRBJ2-3; D ambiguous. V was shortened by 8 bases and J by 3 bases, with 6 bases between the two germline ends. The CDR3 contains 11 residues. In DNA form, the CDR3 reads TGTGCCAGCCTAATAACAGATACGCAGTATTTT. Translating gives CASLITDTQYF.

This clonotype was counted many times. The genes are TRBV12-3 or TRBV12-4 and TRBJ1-6; D is ambiguous. The CDR3 loop spans 13 amino acids. The V end was cut by 3 bases, the J end by 6 bases, with 6 bases between. The CDR3 DNA reads as TGTGCCAGCAGTTTGCACCCTAATTCACCCCTCCACTTT. Its protein is CASSLHPNSPLHF.

There are many counts of this clonotype. The rearrangement joins TRBV29-1 to TRBJ2-2, with no clear D. Germline values: CDR1 SQVTM, CDR2 ANQGSEA. Trimming stripped 4 bases from V and 0 bases from J, with 6 bases between. The CDR3 runs 13 residues. Written as DNA, the CDR3 is TGCAGCGTTGTACAGCCGAACACCGGGGAGCTGTTTTTT. The encoded protein is CSVVQPNTGELFF.

The sample holds many counts of this clonotype. The V call is TRBV13, the J call TRBJ1-1; D possibly corresponds to TRBD1 (5 bases). The CDR3 spans 18 residues. The V end lost 5 bases, the J end lost 4 bases, and 26 bases lay between the germline ends. Germline CDR1 and CDR2: PRHDT and FYEKMQ (reference sequence). CDR3 sequence (DNA): TGTGCCAGCAGCCCTACTGAGGGGATAGGGAAGAAGGGCACTGAAGCTTTCTTT. It encodes CASSPTEGIGKKGTEAFF.

This clonotype was recorded many times. The V call is TRBV29-1, the J call TRBJ2-1; D is possibly TRBD1 (5 bases). Per the germline V gene, CDR1 is SQVTM and CDR2 is ANQGSEA. This CDR3 contains 13 residues. Trimming removed 7 bases at V and 3 bases at J, with 13 bases between. This CDR3 is CSARDRLYNEQFF. DNA of the CDR3: TGCAGCGCTCGCGACAGACTCTACAATGAGCAGTTCTTC.

The chain has TRBV12-3 or TRBV12-4 and TRBJ2-2; D is possibly TRBD2 (6 bases). Trimming cost V 7 bases and J 8 bases, with 14 bases left between them. The CDR3 consists of 13 residues. CDR3 region: CASTGDSPGELFF. DNA for the CDR3: TGTGCCAGCACCGGGGACTCGCCTGGGGAGCTGTTTTTT.

This clonotype was recorded many times. The rearrangement links TRBV10-3 to TRBJ2-3, with a weak D call TRBD1 (5 bases). Germline CDR1 is ENHRY and CDR2 is SYGVKD. Trimming removed 3 bases at V and 4 bases at J, with 14 bases between. The CDR3 totals 15 residues. The CDR3 sequence is CAISDFTTEPDTQYF. Here the CDR3 DNA reads TGTGCCATCAGTGATTTTACGACAGAGCCAGATACGCAGTATTTT.

This clonotype was recorded at least ten times. The chain is built from TRBV4-3 and TRBJ2-1; possibly TRBD1 for D (6 bases). The CDR3 covers 16 residues. Germline values: CDR1 LGHNA, CDR2 YSLEER. The V end was cut by 1 base, the J end by 0 bases, with 10 bases between. CDR3 DNA sequence: TGCGCCAGCAGCCAAGGTGGGGGCCTCTCCTACAATGAGCAGTTCTTC. Translating it yields CASSQGGGLSYNEQFF.

This clonotype appeared many times. The chain has TRBV7-9 and TRBJ2-1; 7 bases map to TRBD2. Germline CDR1 reads SEHNR; CDR2 reads FQNEAQ (reference sequence). The CDR3 loop spans 15 amino acids. Trimming removed 3 bases from V and 2 bases from J; junction bases left unmatched: 4. The CDR3 sequence is CASSFIGGTYNEQFF. The CDR3 bases are TGTGCCAGCAGCTTTATCGGGGGGACCTACAATGAGCAGTTCTTC.

Ten or more counts support this clonotype. V is TRBV4-1 and J is TRBJ2-7; 11 nucleotides align to TRBD1. From germline, CDR1 is MGHRA and CDR2 YSYEKL. The CDR3 is 15 amino acids. V dropped 1 base and J dropped 4; count of bases not matched to a gene: 3. CDR3 coding DNA: TGCGCCAGCAGCCAAGGGACAGGGGGCTATTACGAGCAGTACTTC. Its protein is CASSQGTGGYYEQYF.

The sample holds many counts of this clonotype. This chain's CDR3 is CSVVWATGRGYYEQYF. CDR3 DNA: TGCAGCGTTGTTTGGGCAACAGGGAGGGGGTACTACGAGCAGTACTTC. The chain employs TRBV29-1 and TRBJ2-7; a weak D match, TRBD2 (7 bases). The V and J ends lost 4 bases and 3 bases respectively, with 22 bases between them. The CDR3 is 16 residues long. CDR1 and CDR2 (germline): SQVTM, ANQGSEA.

This clonotype was picked up many times. J is TRBJ2-1 and V is TRBV10-2; 11 positions match TRBD2. V lost 2 bases and J lost 3; bases outside the gene matches: 3. Germline CDR1 is WSHSY and CDR2 is SAAADI. The CDR3 sequence is 16 residues long. The CDR3 region is CASSETLAGVYNEQFF. The DNA of the CDR3 is TGCGCCAGCAGTGAGACACTAGCGGGGGTCTACAATGAGCAGTTCTTC.

This clonotype was recorded at least ten times. V gene TRBV5-1 combines with J gene TRBJ1-1; D remains unclear. The germline V and J ends were trimmed by 4 bases and 0 bases, with 7 bases remaining between them. Germline CDR1 reads SGHRS; CDR2 reads YFSETQ. This CDR3 is built from 13 residues. CDR3 DNA: TGCGCCAGCAGCGCAGACGTGAACACTGAAGCTTTCTTT. This encodes CASSADVNTEAFF.

This clonotype was seen many times. The V call is TRBV15, the J call TRBJ2-3; a weak D match, TRBD2 (5 bases). Trimming shortened V by 0 bases and J by 9 bases, and 7 bases separated the two germline ends. Germline CDR1 and CDR2: LNHNV and YYDKDF (reference sequence). The CDR3 contains 12 residues. The CDR3 region is CATSREGRTQYF. CDR3 nucleotides: TGTGCCACCAGCAGAGAAGGGAGAACGCAGTATTTT.

Ten or more counts support this clonotype. This rearrangement joins TRBV5-8 to TRBJ2-1, with D possibly matching TRBD1 (6 bases). Trimming cost V 2 bases and J 4 bases, with 16 bases left between them. CDR1 and CDR2 from the germline V gene are SGHTS and YDEGEE. The CDR3 contains 16 residues. The CDR3 loop is CASSLDDRKTYNEQFF. In DNA, the CDR3 is TGTGCCAGCAGCTTAGATGACAGGAAAACTTACAATGAGCAGTTCTTC.

This clonotype was found many times. The V gene is TRBV12-3 or TRBV12-4, the J gene TRBJ2-5; D is uncertain. This CDR3 is built from 14 residues. V was cut by 3 bases and J by 7 bases, with 15 bases left in between. This chain's CDR3 is CASSLRGPVGTQYF. In DNA, the CDR3 is TGTGCCAGCAGTTTGAGAGGACCCGTAGGGACCCAGTACTTC.

There are many counts of this clonotype. The chain links TRBV24-1 to TRBJ2-5; perhaps D is TRBD1 or TRBD2 (5 bases each). The V and J ends lost 5 bases and 0 bases respectively, with 18 bases between them. From germline, CDR1 is KGHDR and CDR2 SFDVKD. The CDR3 contains 17 residues. CDR3: CATSAERGDDYQETQYF. The DNA for the CDR3 is TGTGCCACCAGTGCGGAACGGGGCGATGACTACCAAGAGACCCAGTACTTC.

This clonotype was observed at least ten times. This chain connects TRBV9 to TRBJ2-5; D is uncertain. V lost 0 bases to trimming and J lost 2 bases, with 8 bases between them. Germline-derived CDR1 and CDR2 are SGDLS and YYNGEE. CDR3 size: 14 residues. The CDR3 is CASSVDSAQETQYF. CDR3 coding DNA: TGTGCCAGCAGCGTAGACAGCGCTCAAGAGACCCAGTACTTC.

This clonotype was observed at least ten times. The V gene is TRBV28, the J gene TRBJ2-2, with a tentative D call TRBD1 (5 bases). CDR1 and CDR2 (germline): MDHEN, SYDVKM. The CDR3 covers 15 residues. Deletions cut 1 base from V and 1 base from J, with 7 bases between. The CDR3 spells CASSLYRQNTGELFF. CDR3 sequence (DNA): TGTGCCAGCAGTTTATACAGGCAGAACACCGGGGAGCTGTTTTTT.

This clonotype was found many times. This chain uses TRBV28 with TRBJ1-5; no clear D gene. The CDR3 has 14 amino acids. Trimming cost V 2 bases and J 0 bases, with 5 bases left between them. Germline V lookup: CDR1 MDHEN, CDR2 SYDVKM. The CDR3 sequence is CASSLIDSNQPQHF. CDR3 nucleotide sequence: TGTGCCAGCAGTTTAATCGATAGCAATCAGCCCCAGCATTTT.

This clonotype occurred many times. The gene calls are TRBV7-9 and TRBJ1-1, with D perhaps matching TRBD1 (5 bases). CDR1 SEHNR and CDR2 FQNEAQ come from the germline V gene (reference sequence). Trimming took off 4 bases at V and 1 base at J, with 10 bases between the two ends. The CDR3 contains 14 residues. CDR3 protein: CASSSDGGNTEAFF. The CDR3 nucleotides read TGTGCCAGCAGCTCCGACGGGGGGAACACTGAAGCTTTCTTT.

This clonotype appeared many times. The rearrangement links TRBV12-3 or TRBV12-4 to TRBJ2-1; 10 nucleotides align to TRBD1. This CDR3 region has 16 residues. J lost 7 bases, V lost 7 bases, and 13 bases had no gene match. CDR3 amino acids: CASTVWGAGQGNEQFF. CDR3 in DNA: TGTGCCAGCACCGTTTGGGGGGCGGGACAGGGGAATGAGCAGTTCTTC.

This clonotype was recorded at least ten times. The chain is built from TRBV6-2 or TRBV6-3 and TRBJ2-7; 11 bases map to TRBD2. The CDR3 sequence is 11 residues long. Per germline, CDR1 MNHEY and CDR2 SVGEGT. The V segment lost 7 bases and the J segment 10 bases; nucleotides outside the gene matches: 3. The CDR3 sequence: CASMTSGEQYF. The CDR3 DNA is TGTGCCAGCATGACTAGCGGGGAACAGTACTTC.